This entry concerns a single T cell receptor (beta chain). This record comes from a study of T cell responses to AZD1222 COVID-19 vaccine. The CDR3 length is 13 residues. Trimming pared 3 bases from V and 9 bases from J, leaving 12 bases between. Using immunoSEQ multiplex PCR, the repertoire was profiled, and TCRdb retains in-frame clones only, with some absent. The repertoire includes around 100,000 clones, nearly 95% of them detected once, and around 1.7% sits in the top ten. This TCR derives from an adult in good health. The sequenced sample was peripheral blood, obtained on day 0 of AZD1222 vaccination. The V and J genes are TRBV12-3 or TRBV12-4 and TRBJ2-1, with D uncertain. The CDR3 DNA sequence: TGTGCCAGCAGTTTCGTCCGAGGCGGTGAGCAGTTCTTC. Amino acid sequence: CASSFVRGGEQFF.